Below, 30 T cell receptor beta chains from the same sample are listed, as sequenced in a study of monozygotic twins with inflammatory bowel disease. With the 5' RACE reads reprocessed, TCRdb shows one record per CDR3 protein and no DNA. The data show some 300,000 distinct CDR3 sequences, and the top ten clones hold more than 4.5%. The specimen was blood. The origin of the receptors is a human donor with ulcerative colitis or Crohn's disease, or a healthy co-twin of an affected twin (not recorded which).

The gene calls are TRBV4-3 and TRBJ2-3; no DNA is available, so the TRBD2 call from TCRdb remains unchecked. The length of the CDR3 is 17 residues. Germline loops: CDR1 LGHNA, CDR2 YSLEER. CDR3 protein: CASSPYPGLAGTDTQYF.

The J gene is TRBJ2-3, the V gene TRBV7-2; TCRdb's D call of TRBD1 is untestable without DNA. The CDR3 is 13 amino acids. Germline-derived CDR1 and CDR2 are SGHTA and FQGNSA. The CDR3 protein is CASSFVGGDTQYF.

This rearrangement joins TRBV7-2 to TRBJ2-7; TCRdb's D call, TRBD2, is unchecked because there is no DNA. This CDR3 is built from 14 residues. CDR1 is SGHTA, CDR2 FQGNSA, per germline. The CDR3 loop is CASSARLAGGPRYF.

The chain employs TRBV20-1 and TRBJ2-5; TCRdb's D gene call, TRBD1, goes unchecked for lack of DNA. The CDR3 has 15 residues. Germline V lookup: CDR1 DFQATT, CDR2 SNEGSKA (reference sequence). CDR3 loop: CSARGTLGRQETQYF.

The genes are TRBV12-3 or TRBV12-4 and TRBJ1-5. The CDR3 is made up of 13 amino acids. CDR3 sequence: CASSPLPNQPQHF.

This sequence joins TRBV27 and TRBJ2-5; TCRdb lists TRBD1, though no DNA is available to test this call. The CDR3 runs to 15 residues. Germline V gene data show CDR1 as MNHEY and CDR2 as SMNVEV (reference sequence). The CDR3 loop reads CASSLFGTGEETQYF.

The CDR3 loop reads CAISDGSTGNIQYF. The chain has TRBV10-3 and TRBJ2-4; TCRdb's assignment of TRBD2 cannot be checked, as there is no DNA. Germline CDR1 reads ENHRY; CDR2 reads SYGVKD. The CDR3 covers 14 residues.

This chain links TRBV28 with TRBJ2-2; TCRdb outputs TRBD2, but without DNA this stays unchecked. The CDR3 length is 15 residues. From germline, CDR1 is MDHEN and CDR2 SYDVKM. The CDR3: CASSAVGVVAGELFF.

The chain couples TRBV29-1 to TRBJ2-7; TCRdb outputs TRBD1, but without DNA this stays unchecked. CDR1 is SQVTM and CDR2 is ANQGSEA in the germline V gene. The CDR3 extends over 14 amino acids. CDR3 sequence: CSTWDRGSSYEQYF.

The V gene is TRBV5-6, the J gene TRBJ2-7; TCRdb's D gene call, TRBD2, goes unchecked for lack of DNA. The CDR3 has 14 amino acids. Germline loops: CDR1 SGHDT, CDR2 YYEEEE. This chain's CDR3 is CASSLGHLLYEQYF. Together with reference TRBV5-6 and TRBJ2-7, the CDR3 gives the full variable domain: DAGVTQSPTHLIKTRGQQVTLRCSPKSGHDTVSWYQQALGQGPQFIFQYYEEEERQRGNFPDRFSGHQFPNYSSELNVNALLLGDSALYLCASSLGHLLYEQYFGPGTRLTVT.

The chain links TRBV2 to TRBJ1-2. The CDR3 spans 13 residues. Germline CDR1 is SNHLY and CDR2 is FYNNEI. This CDR3 reads CASVIGQYYGYTF.

This chain uses TRBV12-3 or TRBV12-4 with TRBJ2-2. CDR3 length equals 14 residues. The chain's CDR3 is CASSLRHSTGELFF.

The chain links TRBV20-1 to TRBJ2-2; TCRdb names TRBD2, which stays unverified in the absence of DNA. Germline CDR1 and CDR2: DFQATT and SNEGSKA (reference sequence). The CDR3 totals 15 residues. The CDR3 sequence: CSASTCGSNTGELFF.

The chain employs TRBV20-1 and TRBJ2-2; absent DNA, TCRdb's TRBD2 call cannot be checked. This CDR3 has 11 amino acids. Germline V CDR1 and CDR2: DFQATT, SNEGSKA (reference sequence). The CDR3 loop is CSAPGRGELFF.

The rearrangement links TRBV5-6 to TRBJ2-7; TCRdb names TRBD1, which stays unverified in the absence of DNA. This CDR3 contains 14 residues. Germline V gene sequence: CDR1 SGHDT, CDR2 YYEEEE. This chain's CDR3 is CASSFLQGSYEQYF.

The chain employs TRBV5-1 and TRBJ2-1; TCRdb lists TRBD1, though no DNA is available to test this call. The CDR3 totals 15 residues. CDR1 and CDR2 (germline): SGHRS, YFSETQ. CDR3 sequence: CASSPGIRSYNEQFF.

The chain combines TRBV5-1 with TRBJ2-5; TCRdb indicates TRBD1, and absent DNA this call remains unverified. The germline V gene encodes CDR1 SGHRS and CDR2 YFSETQ. The length of the CDR3 is 14 residues. The CDR3 reads CASSLSTDQETQYF.

The V gene is TRBV7-2, the J gene TRBJ2-7; the TRBD1 assignment by TCRdb is unverifiable without DNA. Germline V gene lookup returns CDR1 SGHTA and CDR2 FQGNSA. The CDR3 is made up of 12 amino acids. This chain's CDR3 is CASSRQGGEQYF.

CDR3 region: CASSVAQGGDPEAFF. The V call is TRBV9, the J call TRBJ1-1; TCRdb selects TRBD1, and the lack of DNA leaves this call unchecked. Per the germline V gene, CDR1 is SGDLS and CDR2 is YYNGEE. CDR3 length equals 15 residues.

The V call is TRBV4-3, the J call TRBJ1-2. Per the germline V gene, CDR1 is LGHNA and CDR2 is YSLEER. CDR3 size: 15 residues. CDR3 region: CASSQLLETNYGYTF.

The chain links TRBV12-3 or TRBV12-4 to TRBJ2-1; TCRdb returns TRBD2, unconfirmable since there is no DNA. This CDR3 contains 15 residues. CDR3 sequence: CASSLLRAVYNEQFF.

The genes are TRBV4-3 and TRBJ2-3; the D call from TCRdb, TRBD2, cannot be confirmed without DNA. The CDR3 totals 15 residues. Germline V lookup: CDR1 LGHNA, CDR2 YSLEER. CDR3 loop: CASSGQTSSTDTQYF.

The rearrangement uses TRBV5-1 and TRBJ1-5. Germline V gene data show CDR1 as SGHRS and CDR2 as YFSETQ. The CDR3 totals 13 residues. This CDR3 is CASSQTEGQPQHF.

The chain has TRBV5-5 and TRBJ2-1; TCRdb returns TRBD1, unconfirmable since there is no DNA. This CDR3 has 15 residues. The germline V gene encodes CDR1 SGHKS and CDR2 YYEKEE (reference sequence). The CDR3 protein is CASSLEGDVYNEQFF.

The rearrangement links TRBV7-8 to TRBJ2-4; absent DNA, TCRdb's TRBD1 call cannot be checked. Germline CDR1 SGHVS, CDR2 FQNEAQ. This CDR3 comprises 14 residues. The CDR3 spells CASTAGHPENIQYF.

The chain uses TRBV5-1 and TRBJ2-1. The length of the CDR3 is 15 residues. Per germline, CDR1 SGHRS and CDR2 YFSETQ. CDR3 protein: CASSLAGHGYNEQFF.

The rearrangement joins TRBV6-5 to TRBJ1-2; there is no DNA to check the TCRdb D call of TRBD1. Germline V gene data show CDR1 as MNHEY and CDR2 as SVGAGI. This CDR3 spans 14 amino acids. The chain's CDR3 is CASSYGDLTGDYTF.

V and J are TRBV12-3 or TRBV12-4 and TRBJ2-5. The CDR3 length is 14 residues. The CDR3 here is CASRTLSAIETQYF.

The chain carries TRBV6-5 and TRBJ1-5; no DNA is available, so the TRBD1 call from TCRdb remains unchecked. The length of the CDR3 is 15 residues. In germline, CDR1 is MNHEY, CDR2 SVGAGI. CDR3 sequence reads: CASSYTGQANQPQHF.

V usage is TRBV20-1 and J usage is TRBJ1-2; TCRdb selects TRBD1, and the lack of DNA leaves this call unchecked. This CDR3 region has 15 residues. The germline CDR1 and CDR2 sequences are DFQATT and SNEGSKA (reference sequence). This CDR3 reads CSAREPGIKGYGYTF.